This TCR beta chain was sequenced during a study of blood T cell repertoires in COVID-19. Study in general: In each case, the material was cDNA or gDNA derived from T cells, B-cell-depleted T cells, or PBMCs.

The length of the CDR3 is 15 residues. CDR1 SGHRS and CDR2 YFSETQ come from the germline V gene. Between the trimmed V and J ends, which lost 4 bases and 3 bases, there was a span of 17 bases. TCRdb keeps only in-frame clones here, not all; method: immunoSEQ multiplex PCR. Among 120,000 to 150,000 clones, roughly 89% were seen once, and the ten largest hold 8.6%. This clonotype originated in a woman aged 45-59 years with active or convalescent COVID-19. The sample comprised peripheral blood. The chain employs TRBV5-1 and TRBJ2-7; TRBD1 is a possible D gene (6 bases). The CDR3 reads CASSTGQPGVYEQYF. Here the CDR3 DNA reads TGCGCCAGCAGCACCGGGCAACCAGGGGTCTACGAGCAGTACTTC.